One sample yielded the 10 T cell receptor beta chains listed below, sequenced in a study of cytomegalovirus exposure and HLA in healthy donors. A multiplex PCR was run with 60 Vbeta primers and 13 Jbeta primers. Some clones are missing from TCRdb's copy, which holds only in-frame ones; the method was immunoSEQ multiplex PCR. The sample includes roughly 180,000 clones, almost 80% of them seen just once. Sequenced sample: PBMCs. These receptors were collected from a man aged 30-40 years in good health and CMV-seronegative.

This chain uses TRBV19 with TRBJ1-4; D unresolved. CDR1 LNHDA and CDR2 SQIVND come from the germline V gene (reference sequence). With 5 bases removed from V and 8 bases from J, the gap between germline ends came to 18 bases. CDR3 length equals 15 residues. The DNA for the CDR3 is TGTGCCAGTAGTCCCGAGACGTGGGTCGGGGAAAAACTGTTTTTT. Encoded protein: CASSPETWVGEKLFF.

J is TRBJ2-2 and V is TRBV19; 7 bases match TRBD2. With V trimmed by 3 bases and J by 5 bases, 6 bases remained unmatched. Germline CDR1 and CDR2: LNHDA and SQIVND (reference sequence). CDR3 length equals 15 residues. The CDR3 region is CASSIGGIGTGELFF. In DNA form, the CDR3 reads TGTGCCAGTAGTATCGGGGGGATCGGGACCGGGGAGCTGTTTTTT.

The rearrangement joins TRBV28 to TRBJ2-4; perhaps TRBD2 as D (6 bases). V was shortened by 6 bases and J by 6 bases, with 12 bases between the two germline ends. CDR3 length: 13 residues. The germline V gene has CDR1 MDHEN and CDR2 SYDVKM. CDR3 in amino acids: CASSTGTPNIQYF. Written as DNA, the CDR3 is TGTGCCAGCAGCACCGGGACTCCAAACATTCAGTACTTC.

The chain employs TRBV9 and TRBJ2-7, with 8 bases that match TRBD2. The CDR3 runs to 15 residues. Germline CDR1 is SGDLS and CDR2 is YYNGEE. After removal of 0 bases from V and 7 bases from J, the junction contained 9 bases not matched to a gene. The CDR3: CASSVDPGRAWEQYF. The CDR3 nucleotides are TGTGCCAGCAGCGTAGATCCCGGGAGGGCGTGGGAGCAGTACTTC.

The rearrangement links TRBV30 to TRBJ2-7; tentatively, D is TRBD2 (7 bases). The CDR3 has 11 amino acids. The germline CDR1 and CDR2 sequences are GTSNPN and SVGIG (reference sequence). V lost 5 bases and J lost 8, with 13 bases in between. CDR3 loop: CAWWGGGQQYF. The CDR3, as DNA: TGTGCCTGGTGGGGAGGGGGTCAGCAGTACTTC.

The rearrangement joins TRBV9 to TRBJ1-1; D ambiguous. The CDR3 consists of 15 residues. Germline assignment: CDR1 SGDLS and CDR2 YYNGEE. Trimming took 0 bases from V and 1 from J, leaving 10 bases between them. In nucleotides, the CDR3 is TGTGCCAGCAGCGTAGATCGGGGTCAGAACACTGAAGCTTTCTTT. Translated: CASSVDRGQNTEAFF.

The CDR3 sequence is CAWAIGGANQPQHF. The CDR3, as DNA: TGTGCCTGGGCCATCGGAGGGGCCAATCAGCCCCAGCATTTT. The V gene is TRBV30, the J gene TRBJ1-5; perhaps TRBD1 as D (5 bases). V was shortened by 5 bases and J by 3 bases, with 14 bases between the two germline ends. CDR1 GTSNPN and CDR2 SVGIG come from the germline V gene (reference sequence). The CDR3 has 14 residues.

The chain uses TRBV25-1 and TRBJ1-2; D might be TRBD1 (5 bases). Germline loops: CDR1 MGHDK, CDR2 SYGVNS. The CDR3 consists of 16 residues. V lost 6 bases to trimming and J lost 1 base, with 18 bases between them. The CDR3 sequence: CASRGSGAQGNYGYTF. CDR3 in DNA: TGTGCCAGCAGGGGATCCGGCGCCCAGGGTAACTATGGCTACACCTTC.

The chain couples TRBV4-2 to TRBJ2-5, with D possibly matching TRBD1 (5 bases). The J call is uncertain, as TRBJ2-7 better fits the DNA end. Germline V gives CDR1 LGHNA, CDR2 YNFKEQ. The CDR3 consists of 16 residues. CDR3 sequence reads: CASSQDMDTGTYEQYF. DNA of the CDR3: TGTGCCAGCAGCCAAGACATGGACACTGGAACCTACGAGCAGTACTTC.

The chain has TRBV5-6 and TRBJ1-5, with D uncertain. The CDR3 loop spans 15 amino acids. Germline lookup yields CDR1 SGHDT and CDR2 YYEEEE. V dropped 6 bases and J dropped 0 bases, with 13 bases sitting between them. The CDR3 sequence: CASNLRESSNQPQHF. For the CDR3, the DNA is TGTGCCAGCAATCTGAGAGAGTCTAGCAATCAGCCCCAGCATTTT. The complete variable domain, with remaining parts taken from reference TRBV5-6 and TRBJ1-5, reads DAGVTQSPTHLIKTRGQQVTLRCSPKSGHDTVSWYQQALGQGPQFIFQYYEEEERQRGNFPDRFSGHQFPNYSSELNVNALLLGDSALYLCASNLRESSNQPQHFGDGTRLSIL.